The present T cell receptor beta chain was sequenced within a study of T cell responses to AZD1222 COVID-19 vaccine (dated by TCRdb to the early 2020s). For the study in its entirety: A total of just over 230 trial participants underwent TCR sequencing, of whom under 220 had received two doses of AZD1222 and roughly 26 had received two doses of the MenACWY control vaccine. Enrollment into the trials was organized by age into subgroups of 18-55, 56-69 and 70-plus years, and those subgroups contained about 150, 27 and 61 TCR-sequenced participants, respectively. Beyond this particular receptor, the publication reports: No day 14 peak-response samples were available, so repertoires were characterized only after the peak T cell response. Reportedly, close to half of the unique spike-specific TCRs recognized epitopes lying outside the regions that are mutated in the B.1.351 and B.1.1.7 variants. Spike-specific TCR breadth and depth rose significantly after two AZD1222 doses compared with day 0 and with MenACWY recipients. In the small 56-69-year group, the increase in depth fell short of significance, most likely because of low power. Only six AZD1222 recipients were SARS-CoV-2 seropositive at baseline, limiting conclusions about previously exposed vaccinees. Vaccine-associated CD4 TCRs spanned the whole spike protein, with dominant responses in regions 160-218 and 743-854. Participants were mostly white British and included more females than males, and it was suggested by the authors that clonal diversity may have been underestimated.

Explained via the paper, the time point label denotes: about 28 days (+/-7) after the second vaccine dose. AZD1222 recipients whose second dose came at about 4 weeks and those whose second dose came at about 12 weeks were combined into one group, since spike-specific TCR depth and breadth did not differ between the two schedules. Vaccinee samples came from UK trials COV001 and COV002, including a single-blind randomized controlled phase 2/3 trial of AZD1222 (ChAdOx1 nCoV-19) in healthy adults. For TCRbeta chain sequencing, PBMC samples from trial participants were taken at day 0 and at day 28 after the second dose. CDR3 length: 15 amino acids, cysteine to phenylalanine. The read is trimmed to its CDR3 DNA, 45 bases read in frame from base 1. CDR1 MRHNA and CDR2 SNTAGT were looked up in the germline V gene. The junction carries 9 bases between V and J, which are trimmed by 2 bases and 0 bases respectively.

Details on this clone: The clone's antigen remains unknown. Base-call qualities are not available, and no considerably larger clone is one nucleotide away.

The CDR3 regions of human TCRbeta chains were analyzed by immunosequencing. Per the source publication's procedure: Repertoire TCRs were checked for matches against a reference library of SARS-CoV-2-specific TCRs that had been generated using the MIRA antigen-specificity platform. Breadth was defined as the fraction of unique TCRs that were SARS-CoV-2-associated. Depth was defined as the fraction of total T cells that were SARS-CoV-2-associated. Each spike-specific TCR was assigned to its reactive spike region and to a CD4 or CD8 class using the MIRA data. Log10-transformed breadth and depth values were compared by one-way ANOVA with Sidak's multiple comparisons tests. TCRdb stores this immuneACCESS table with in-frame sequences only. Part of the clones is absent; in the studies checked, under half of the shortfall reflects unresolved V genes, and no reason is known for the rest. V and J calls and clone size follow that table, whereas D and trimming were derived from the DNA. In this sample the table shows roughly 200,000 clones, roughly 92% of which occur a single time. The top ten clones comprise 1.5% to 2% of the sample.

The source was peripheral blood, collected 28 days after the second AZD1222 dose. The receptor's source is an adult who received the AZD1222 COVID-19 vaccine. The chain is assembled from TRBV6-4 and TRBJ2-3, with TRBD1 as a weak D call on 6 bases. The CDR3 protein is CASSDHRASTDTQYF. Here is the DNA: TGTGCCAGCAGTGACCACAGGGCTAGCACAGATACGCAGTATTTT.